One and the same sample provided the 32 T cell receptor beta chains below, sequenced in a study of blood T cell repertoires in COVID-19. Sequenced by immunoSEQ multiplex PCR; TCRdb stores in-frame clones only, minus some. The data contain 250,000 to 400,000 clones, 90% of them seen just once; the ten biggest clones take up less than 3.5%. Sequencing was performed on peripheral blood. Receptors were obtained from a woman between 25 and 40 years old with COVID-19, enrolled during active disease.

The V call is TRBV6-1, the J call TRBJ1-5; D perhaps matches TRBD1 (6 bases). Germline CDR1 MNHNS, CDR2 SASEGT. The germline V and J ends were trimmed by 4 bases and 0 bases, with 13 bases remaining between them. The CDR3 has 16 amino acids. The DNA for the CDR3 is TGTGCCAGCAGTGGGGCAGGGGTTTATAGCAATCAGCCCCAGCATTTT. Translation gives CASSGAGVYSNQPQHF.

This chain joins TRBV6-5 and TRBJ1-3; perhaps TRBD1 as D (5 bases). V was shortened by 1 base and J by 4 bases, with 11 bases between the two germline ends. This CDR3 spans 15 amino acids. Germline CDR1 reads MNHEY; CDR2 reads SVGAGI. In DNA form, the CDR3 reads TGTGCCAGCAGTTACTATACCGGGGGAGGAAACACCATATATTTT. Amino acids: CASSYYTGGGNTIYF.

This chain connects TRBV5-5 to TRBJ2-7; 8 nucleotides match TRBD1. The germline gives CDR1 SGHKS, CDR2 YYEKEE (reference sequence). CDR3 length: 17 amino acids. Unmatched junction bases numbered 8, after V lost 0 bases and J lost 0 bases. CDR3: CASSLEGTGGNSYEQYF. The CDR3 DNA sequence: TGTGCCAGCAGCTTGGAAGGGACAGGAGGCAACTCCTACGAGCAGTACTTC.

V gene TRBV3-1 (or the pseudogene TRBV3-2) combines with J gene TRBJ2-5; 14 bases are shared with TRBD2. Germline values: CDR1 LGHDT, CDR2 YNNKEL (reference sequence). J gave up 5 bases and V 4 bases, and 6 bases lay outside the gene matches. The CDR3 is 16 amino acids. As DNA, the CDR3 is TGTGCCAGCAGCCCGTTGACTAGCGGGGGGGAGGAGACCCAGTACTTC. Protein sequence: CASSPLTSGGEETQYF.

The V gene is TRBV6-5, the J gene TRBJ2-1; TRBD2 matches 7 bases. V shed 0 bases and J 7 bases; nucleotides not matched to a gene: 3. The CDR3 runs 14 residues. Germline-derived CDR1 and CDR2 are MNHEY and SVGAGI. Here the CDR3 reads CASSYSRTRNEQFF. The CDR3 DNA reads TGTGCCAGCAGTTACTCCCGGACTAGAAATGAGCAGTTCTTC.

The genes are TRBV28 and TRBJ1-1; no clear D. V lost 5 bases to trimming and J lost 0 bases, with 16 bases between them. This CDR3 is built from 16 residues. From germline, CDR1 is MDHEN and CDR2 SYDVKM. The DNA of the CDR3 is TGTGCCAGCAGTACGATGACATCTATTATGAACACTGAAGCTTTCTTT. Its translation: CASSTMTSIMNTEAFF.

The V gene is TRBV5-6, the J gene TRBJ2-7, with 8 nucleotides matching TRBD2. This CDR3 has 15 amino acids. The V gene's germline CDR1 is SGHDT and CDR2 YYEEEE. The J segment lost 0 bases and the V segment lost 2 bases, leaving 4 bases of the junction unmatched. The CDR3 DNA sequence: TGTGCCAGCAGCTTCATAGCGGGGAGCTCCTACGAGCAGTACTTC. Translation: CASSFIAGSSYEQYF. Full variable domain (missing parts from reference TRBV5-6 and TRBJ2-7): DAGVTQSPTHLIKTRGQQVTLRCSPKSGHDTVSWYQQALGQGPQFIFQYYEEEERQRGNFPDRFSGHQFPNYSSELNVNALLLGDSALYLCASSFIAGSSYEQYFGPGTRLTVT.

The chain employs TRBV30 and TRBJ1-1, with D possibly being TRBD1 (5 bases). Germline CDR1 is GTSNPN and CDR2 is SVGIG (reference sequence). The V end lost 4 bases, the J end lost 0 bases, and 12 bases lay between the germline ends. The CDR3 length is 14 residues. The CDR3 DNA follows: TGTGCCTGGAAGGCGGCGGGGCTGAACACTGAAGCTTTCTTT. Its translation: CAWKAAGLNTEAFF.

CDR3 sequence (DNA): TGTGCCAGCAGCCGTGGGACTGGCTACGAGCAGTACTTC. Protein: CASSRGTGYEQYF. The rearrangement joins TRBV12-3 or TRBV12-4 to TRBJ2-7, with D possibly TRBD2 on 6 matching bases. V shed 6 bases and J shed 3 bases, with 12 bases lying between them. CDR3 size: 13 residues.

The gene calls are TRBV7-2 and TRBJ2-3, with 9 nucleotides matching TRBD1. The length of the CDR3 is 15 residues. The V gene's germline CDR1 is SGHTA and CDR2 FQGNSA. With 3 bases clipped from V and 0 bases from J, the junction kept 1 base outside the gene matches. Here the CDR3 DNA reads TGTGCCAGCAGCTTTACAGGGGGCAGCACAGATACGCAGTATTTT. Translating gives CASSFTGGSTDTQYF.

This clone has at least ten counts. The chain couples TRBV6-1 to TRBJ2-7, with D perhaps matching TRBD2 (6 bases). Germline V lookup: CDR1 MNHNS, CDR2 SASEGT. With 2 bases removed from V and 2 bases from J, the gap between germline ends came to 13 bases. CDR3 length: 15 residues. This CDR3 reads CASSELREATYEQYF. The CDR3 DNA sequence: TGTGCCAGCAGTGAACTTAGGGAGGCCACCTACGAGCAGTACTTC.

This chain uses TRBV19 with TRBJ1-2; tentative D call: TRBD1 (5 bases). Germline V CDR1 and CDR2: LNHDA, SQIVND (reference sequence). The CDR3 has 16 residues. Trimming pared 5 bases from V and 7 bases from J, leaving 23 bases between. The CDR3 DNA reads TGTGCCAGTAGTCCTCCCGGTAGGGGCGAAATTGGTGGCTACACCTTC. Residues: CASSPPGRGEIGGYTF.

J is TRBJ1-3 and V is TRBV2; D is unresolved. The V gene's germline CDR1 is SNHLY and CDR2 FYNNEI. Trimming shortened V by 2 bases and J by 2 bases, and 7 bases separated the two germline ends. The CDR3 has 14 residues. The CDR3 loop is CASSESRAGNTIYF. The CDR3 region has the DNA TGTGCCAGCAGTGAATCTCGGGCTGGAAACACCATATATTTT.

In its sample, this clone was seen a few times. J is TRBJ2-1 and V is TRBV2; D may be TRBD2 (6 bases). The length of the CDR3 is 15 residues. V was pared by 5 bases and J by 4 bases, with 15 bases between. In germline, CDR1 is SNHLY, CDR2 FYNNEI. The CDR3: CASSPGLTRYNEQFF. The CDR3 DNA reads as TGTGCCAGCAGTCCGGGACTCACTCGTTACAATGAGCAGTTCTTC.

This clone was recorded a few times. The chain has TRBV6-5 and TRBJ1-5; 7 nucleotides line up with TRBD1. The CDR3 extends over 14 amino acids. The trim removed 6 bases at V and 4 bases at J, leaving 6 bases unmatched. CDR1 is MNHEY, CDR2 SVGAGI, per germline. CDR3 region: CASRDPGQNQPQHF. The CDR3 region has the DNA TGTGCCAGCAGGGATCCGGGACAGAATCAGCCCCAGCATTTT.

The rearrangement joins TRBV2 to TRBJ1-1; 8 bases align to TRBD1. With 6 bases clipped from V and 0 bases from J, the junction kept 12 bases outside the gene matches. Germline V gene data show CDR1 as SNHLY and CDR2 as FYNNEI. This CDR3 is 17 amino acids long. CDR3 region: CASRNRQGRHLNTEAFF. Written as DNA, the CDR3 is TGTGCCAGCAGGAACAGACAGGGGCGACACTTGAACACTGAAGCTTTCTTT.

The chain joins TRBV2 to TRBJ1-1; the match to TRBD1 covers 8 bases. The CDR3 covers 13 residues. The junction had 2 bases not matched to a gene; V was cut back by 1 base and J by 7 bases. Germline CDR1 and CDR2: SNHLY and FYNNEI. CDR3 in DNA: TGTGCCAGCAGTGAAGTAGGACAGGGTGAAGCTTTCTTT. It translates to CASSEVGQGEAFF.

The V call is TRBV12-5, the J call TRBJ1-2; D ambiguous. This CDR3 region has 12 residues. Germline loops: CDR1 LGHNT, CDR2 FRNRAP. V lost 6 bases and J lost 0, with 5 bases in between. For the CDR3, the DNA is TGTGCTAGTGGCGCTACTAACTATGGCTACACCTTC. Its protein product is CASGATNYGYTF.

The V gene is TRBV6-5, the J gene TRBJ2-7, with D possibly TRBD2 on 5 matching bases. This CDR3 comprises 12 residues. The V end was cut by 4 bases, the J end by 3 bases, with 7 bases between. Germline values: CDR1 MNHEY, CDR2 SVGAGI. The CDR3 region is CASSSEGYEQYF. Here the CDR3 DNA reads TGTGCCAGCAGTTCTGAGGGCTACGAGCAGTACTTC.

The sample holds a few counts of this clone. This chain uses TRBV30 with TRBJ1-5, with a tentative D call TRBD1 (5 bases). Trimming took 7 bases from V and 3 from J, leaving 19 bases between them. The CDR3 is made up of 15 amino acids. Germline V gene data show CDR1 as GTSNPN and CDR2 as SVGIG (reference sequence). The DNA for the CDR3 is TGTGCCTTGTCGAGAGATGACAGCTTCAATCAGCCCCAGCATTTT. It is translated as CALSRDDSFNQPQHF.

The chain couples TRBV5-6 to TRBJ1-1; TRBD1 matches at 7 bases. The CDR3 has 14 amino acids. V was pared by 4 bases and J by 3 bases, with 6 bases of the junction left unmatched. Looked up from germline, CDR1 is SGHDT and CDR2 is YYEEEE. The CDR3 loop reads CASSPGTVYTEAFF. In DNA, the CDR3 is TGTGCCAGCAGCCCAGGGACAGTCTACACTGAAGCTTTCTTT. Combining the CDR3 with reference TRBV5-6 and TRBJ1-1 gives the whole variable domain DAGVTQSPTHLIKTRGQQVTLRCSPKSGHDTVSWYQQALGQGPQFIFQYYEEEERQRGNFPDRFSGHQFPNYSSELNVNALLLGDSALYLCASSPGTVYTEAFFGQGTRLTVV.

Written as DNA, the CDR3 is TGCAGCGTTCGTTCAGGCGACTATAATTCACCCCTCCACTTT. It is translated as CSVRSGDYNSPLHF. This chain links TRBV29-1 with TRBJ1-6; no clear D. The CDR3 has 14 residues. CDR1 and CDR2 from the germline V gene are SQVTM and ANQGSEA. Trimming removed 5 bases at V and 3 bases at J, with 11 bases between.

This chain joins TRBV30 and TRBJ1-1, with 7 bases matching TRBD1. CDR1 is GTSNPN and CDR2 is SVGIG in the germline V gene (reference sequence). With V trimmed by 1 base and J by 3 bases, 5 bases remained unmatched. The CDR3 contains 14 residues. The CDR3 region is CAWSGQGLYTEAFF. For the CDR3, the DNA is TGTGCCTGGAGTGGACAGGGTCTCTACACTGAAGCTTTCTTT.

The rearrangement joins TRBV3-1 (or the pseudogene TRBV3-2) to TRBJ1-1; 9 nucleotides match TRBD1. The CDR3 runs 14 residues. The V gene's germline CDR1 is LGHDT and CDR2 YNNKEL (reference sequence). After removal of 5 bases from V and 5 bases from J, the junction contained 6 bases not matched to a gene. The DNA of the CDR3 is TGTGCCAGCAGCTACAGGGGGCGGGGGACTGAAGCTTTCTTT. This translates into CASSYRGRGTEAFF.

The chain links TRBV9 to TRBJ2-3; TRBD2 agrees at 9 bases. Germline CDR1 SGDLS, CDR2 YYNGEE. The CDR3 length is 16 residues. The junction had 7 bases not matched to a gene; V was cut back by 0 bases and J by 5 bases. The CDR3: CASSVVLAGAGDTQYF. In DNA, the CDR3 is TGTGCCAGCAGCGTAGTTTTAGCGGGAGCGGGAGATACGCAGTATTTT.

The chain links TRBV14 to TRBJ2-7, with 7 bases matching TRBD1. The CDR3 runs to 15 residues. V trimming: 1 base; J trimming: 4 bases; junction bases outside the gene matches: 7. Germline assignment: CDR1 SGHDN and CDR2 FVKESK. The CDR3 region has the DNA TGTGCCAGCAGCCAAGCCGGGACAGCCTCTTACGAGCAGTACTTC. It specifies CASSQAGTASYEQYF.

This chain connects TRBV2 to TRBJ2-5, with 8 nucleotides matching TRBD2. The CDR3 has 15 amino acids. V was clipped by 7 bases and J by 5 bases; unmatched bases: 12. Germline V gene data show CDR1 as SNHLY and CDR2 as FYNNEI. The CDR3: CASNIAGGGGETQYF. The DNA of the CDR3 is TGTGCCAGCAATATCGCGGGAGGAGGAGGGGAGACCCAGTACTTC.

Comment on this clone: Different DNA sequences within this sample yield the same CDR3. The gene calls are TRBV5-6 and TRBJ1-2; 10 bases match TRBD1. CDR1 is SGHDT, CDR2 YYEEEE, per germline. This CDR3 is 14 amino acids long. V lost 4 bases to trimming and J lost 5 bases; unmatched junction nucleotides: 5. DNA of the CDR3: TGTGCCAGCAGCCCGGGACAGGGGCGGTATGGCTACACCTTC. Amino acids: CASSPGQGRYGYTF.

The chain recombines TRBV5-4 with TRBJ2-2, with 7 bases identical to TRBD2. The V gene's germline CDR1 is SGHNT and CDR2 YYREEE (reference sequence). The CDR3 totals 18 residues. Trimming at V came to 2 bases and at J to 6 bases, leaving 16 bases not matched to a gene. CDR3 nucleotides: TGTGCCAGCAGCTTCGGCAGGGCTGGGGCGGGAGTTCCCGGGGAGCTGTTTTTT. This gives the protein CASSFGRAGAGVPGELFF. The full variable domain, with the rest looked up from reference TRBV5-4 and TRBJ2-2, is ETGVTQSPTHLIKTRGQQVTLRCSSQSGHNTVSWYQQALGQGPQFIFQYYREEENGRGNFPPRFSGLQFPNYSSELNVNALELDDSALYLCASSFGRAGAGVPGELFFGEGSRLTVL.

The chain couples TRBV5-4 to TRBJ2-3; 9 bases agree with TRBD2. Germline assignment: CDR1 SGHNT and CDR2 YYREEE (reference sequence). With V trimmed by 4 bases and J by 4 bases, 10 bases remained unmatched. This CDR3 has 16 residues. CDR3 bases: TGTGCCAGCAGCACGGGACTAGCAGTGGTCCCAGATACGCAGTATTTT. Protein product: CASSTGLAVVPDTQYF. Drawing the rest from reference TRBV5-4 and TRBJ2-3, the complete variable domain is ETGVTQSPTHLIKTRGQQVTLRCSSQSGHNTVSWYQQALGQGPQFIFQYYREEENGRGNFPPRFSGLQFPNYSSELNVNALELDDSALYLCASSTGLAVVPDTQYFGPGTRLTVL.

This clone was seen a few times. This sequence joins TRBV18 and TRBJ1-1; D call uncertain. Germline V gene sequence: CDR1 KGHSH, CDR2 LQKENI. The CDR3 is 15 amino acids. The V gene lost 0 bases and the J gene lost 3 bases, with 11 bases spanning the gap. The CDR3 protein is CASSPPTAVDTEAFF. CDR3 nucleotides: TGTGCCAGCTCACCACCGACGGCGGTGGACACTGAAGCTTTCTTT.

The chain carries TRBV29-1 and TRBJ2-1; 7 positions agree with TRBD2. This CDR3 is built from 16 residues. Germline-derived CDR1 and CDR2 are SQVTM and ANQGSEA. V lost 4 bases to trimming and J lost 6 bases; unmatched junction nucleotides: 15. The CDR3, as DNA: TGCAGCGTTGTCTTAGAGAAACGGGAGGTCATCAATGAGCAGTTCTTC. Amino acids: CSVVLEKREVINEQFF.